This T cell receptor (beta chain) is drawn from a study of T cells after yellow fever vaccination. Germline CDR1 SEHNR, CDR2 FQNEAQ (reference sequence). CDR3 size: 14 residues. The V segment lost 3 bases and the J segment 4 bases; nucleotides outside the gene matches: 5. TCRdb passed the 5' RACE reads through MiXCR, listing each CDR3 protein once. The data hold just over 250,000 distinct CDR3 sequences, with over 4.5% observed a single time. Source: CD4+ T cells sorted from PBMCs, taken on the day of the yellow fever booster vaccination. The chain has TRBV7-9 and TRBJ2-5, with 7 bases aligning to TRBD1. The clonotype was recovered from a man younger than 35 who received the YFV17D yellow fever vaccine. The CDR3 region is CASSLGTALETQYF. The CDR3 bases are TGTGCCAGCAGCTTGGGGACAGCATTAGAGACCCAGTACTTC. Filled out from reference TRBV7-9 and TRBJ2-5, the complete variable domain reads DTGVSQNPRHKITKRGQNVTFRCDPISEHNRLYWYRQTLGQGPEFLTYFQNEAQLEKSRLLSDRFSAERPKGSFSTLEIQRTEQGDSAMYLCASSLGTALETQYFGPGTRLLVL.